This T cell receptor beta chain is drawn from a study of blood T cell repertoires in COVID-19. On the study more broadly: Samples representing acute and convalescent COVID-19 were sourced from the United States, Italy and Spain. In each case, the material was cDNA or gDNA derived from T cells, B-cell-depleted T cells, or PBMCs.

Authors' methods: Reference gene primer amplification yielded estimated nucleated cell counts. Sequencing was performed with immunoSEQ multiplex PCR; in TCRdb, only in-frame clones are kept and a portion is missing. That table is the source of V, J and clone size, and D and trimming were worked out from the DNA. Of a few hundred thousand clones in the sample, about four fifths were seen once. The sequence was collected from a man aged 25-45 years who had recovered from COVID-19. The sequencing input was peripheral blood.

CDR3 nucleotide sequence: TGTGCCAGCAGCGCACAAGAGACCCAGTACTTC. Translated: CASSAQETQYF. The rearrangement uses TRBV9 and TRBJ2-5, with D unclear. V shed 3 bases and J shed 2 bases, with 2 bases lying between them. The CDR3 contains 11 residues. Germline-derived CDR1 and CDR2 are SGDLS and YYNGEE.